One and the same sample provided the 32 T cell receptor beta chains below, sequenced in a study of tumor-infiltrating lymphocytes in primary liver carcinoma. Unsorted whole blood yielded the blood RNA, and germline DNA was also extracted. Starting from around 0.45 ug of total RNA, TCR beta cDNA was produced with a primer in the constant region. Employing slightly modified ARM-PCR, three nested multiplex PCR rounds were run, and these gave rise to the TCR beta libraries. Primers for the first two PCR rounds were TRBV1-TRBV30 forward primers and a C-beta reverse primer (about 9 cycles per round). TCRdb re-derived calls from the multiplex PCR reads in MiXCR, one entry per CDR3 protein. The repertoire includes fewer than 350,000 distinct CDR3 sequences, 55% to 65% of them detected once, and approximately 9% sits in the top ten. Sequencing was performed on peripheral blood. The receptors derive from a middle-aged man with primary liver carcinoma and hepatitis B virus infection.

The chain has TRBV5-4 and TRBJ2-1; D is possibly TRBD1 or TRBD2 (5 bases each). This CDR3 has 14 residues. Trimming took off 3 bases at V and 8 bases at J, with 15 bases between the two ends. Germline lookup yields CDR1 SGHNT and CDR2 YYREEE (reference sequence). DNA for the CDR3: TGTGCCAGCAGCTCCGGGACCAGGAGCTATGAGCAGTTCTTC. Translation gives CASSSGTRSYEQFF.

As regards this clonotype: A much larger clone lies one base from this, so it may be a read error. CDR3 DNA sequence: TGTGCCAGCAGCCAACAGATCACCGGGGAGCTGTTTTTT. Residues: CASSQQITGELFF. The chain links TRBV14 to TRBJ2-2; no definite D call. The CDR3 runs to 13 residues. V was cut by 2 bases and J by 4 bases, with 5 bases left in between. Looked up from germline, CDR1 is SGHDN and CDR2 is FVKESK.

A word on this clonotype: The CDR3 does not end in the conserved phenylalanine or tryptophan, so this is likely a read error. The J gene is TRBJ2-5, the V gene TRBV5-5, with D possibly being TRBD2 (6 bases). The CDR3 has 16 amino acids. Germline-derived CDR1 and CDR2 are SGHKS and YYEKEE (reference sequence). V gave up 1 base and J gave up 2 bases, with 15 bases separating them. The CDR3 protein is CASSLKDAGRQETQYL. CDR3 DNA sequence: TGTGCCAGCAGCTTGAAGGATGCGGGACGTCAAGAGACCCAGTACCTC.

In regard to this clonotype: Germline and junction disagree at one end, which may indicate a read error. The CDR3 DNA follows: TGTGCCAGCAGCTGGACAGGGGAACAGACCCCGTACTTC. Its translation: CASSWTGEQTPYF. The chain recombines TRBV7-9 with TRBJ2-5, with TRBD1 matching over 9 bases. This CDR3 contains 13 residues. Germline V CDR1 and CDR2: SEHNR, FQNEAQ (reference sequence).

A note on this clonotype: A read error may produce the germline difference seen at one junction end. The CDR3 here is CASSTSGTILGEPYF. The DNA of the CDR3 is TGTGCCAGCAGCACTTCCGGGACCATACTTGGCGAGCCGTACTTC. The genes are TRBV4-1 and TRBJ2-7; D might be TRBD1 or TRBD2, each matching 5 bases. The CDR3 contains 15 residues. The germline gives CDR1 MGHRA, CDR2 YSYEKL.

This clonotype was observed a single time. This chain links TRBV5-1 with TRBJ2-7, with 7 bases aligning to TRBD2. Per the germline V gene, CDR1 is SGHRS and CDR2 is YFSETQ. V dropped 10 bases and J dropped 5; count of bases not matched to a gene: 9. This CDR3 region has 12 residues. The CDR3: CAGVWEGDEQYF. CDR3 coding DNA: TGCGCCGGCGTCTGGGAGGGCGACGAGCAGTACTTC.

As regards this clonotype: A single base separates this from a much larger clone, so it may be a read error. CDR3: CASSQLGGTEAFF. CDR3 DNA: TGTGCCAGCAGCCAATTGGGTGGCACTGAAGCTTTCTTT. J is TRBJ1-1 and V is TRBV4-2, with no clear D. The germline gives CDR1 LGHNA, CDR2 YNFKEQ. This CDR3 region has 13 residues. V was cut by 2 bases and J by 4 bases, with 8 bases left in between.

This rearrangement joins TRBV29-1 to TRBJ2-7; D gene ambiguous. The CDR3 is 12 residues long. Germline V CDR1 and CDR2: SQVTM, ANQGSEA. V lost 4 bases, J lost 2 bases, and 9 bases lay in between. The DNA for the CDR3 is TGCAGCGTTGGACAATCCCCCTACGAGCAGTACTTC. Translated: CSVGQSPYEQYF.

The chain uses TRBV5-1 and TRBJ2-7, with a tentative D call TRBD2 (5 bases). CDR3 length: 12 residues. Germline CDR1 reads SGHRS; CDR2 reads YFSETQ. V was clipped by 4 bases and J by 7 bases, with 12 bases between them. The CDR3 nucleotides read TGCGCCAGCAGCCCAACGGGGAGAGAGCAGTACTTC. The encoded protein is CASSPTGREQYF.

Comments on this clonotype: The junction departs from germline at one end; a sequencing error may be responsible. The chain is built from TRBV5-6 and TRBJ2-3; D uncertain. Germline CDR1 reads SGHDT; CDR2 reads YYEEEE. This CDR3 region has 13 residues. This CDR3 is CASSLSYTDTLYF. CDR3 bases: TGTGCCAGCAGCTTGTCCTACACAGATACGCTGTATTTT.

As for this clonotype: As the CDR3 is not closed by the conserved phenylalanine or tryptophan, this likely results from a read error. The chain carries TRBV6-5 and TRBJ2-2; no firm D call. The V gene lost 7 bases and the J gene lost 4 bases, with 13 bases spanning the gap. Germline CDR1 reads MNHEY; CDR2 reads SVGAGI. The CDR3 is 14 residues long. CDR3 in amino acids: CASKERASTGELFL. The CDR3 DNA sequence: TGTGCCAGCAAAGAACGAGCGAGCACCGGGGAGCTGTTTCTT.

As concerns this clonotype: This CDR3 fails to terminate in the conserved phenylalanine or tryptophan, so it likely reflects a read error. Because the CDR3's place on the DNA is in doubt, the DNA is left out and the CDR3 is given as listed by TCRdb. The chain combines TRBV11-3 with TRBJ2-1; no DNA check was done on the table's D call, TRBD1. The germline gives CDR1 SGHNT, CDR2 YENEEA. The CDR3 has 12 residues if both end residues are counted. The CDR3 protein is CASSWGGNEQFL.

This clonotype was seen once. Relative to the germline gene, one junction end is altered; a read error may explain this. V gene TRBV11-1 combines with J gene TRBJ1-1, with D unresolved. Germline CDR1 SGHAT, CDR2 FQDESV (reference sequence). The CDR3 spans 12 residues. The CDR3 protein is CASSSQNTEASF. The CDR3, as DNA: TGTGCCAGCAGCTCACAGAACACTGAAGCTTCCTTT.

Remarks on this clonotype: Since a much larger clone is just one base distant, this may be a read error. This CDR3 fails to terminate in the conserved phenylalanine or tryptophan, so it likely reflects a read error. The chain has TRBV6-9 and TRBJ1-6; D call uncertain. The germline CDR1 and CDR2 sequences are MNHGY and SVAAGI. CDR3 length: 13 residues. V was cut by 10 bases and J by 8 bases, with 15 bases left in between. For the CDR3, the DNA is TGTGCCATCCTTCCGAGGGTGGATTCACCCCTCCACATT. Its protein product is CAILPRVDSPLHI.

With respect to this clonotype: Given the absence of the conserved phenylalanine or tryptophan at the CDR3 end, a read error is likely. This sequence joins TRBV28 and TRBJ2-1, with 11 bases identical to TRBD2. CDR1 and CDR2 (germline): MDHEN, SYDVKM. This CDR3 comprises 13 residues. The junction had 6 bases not matched to a gene; V was cut back by 8 bases and J by 9 bases. The CDR3 region has the DNA TGTGCCAGCTGCCTCGGGACTAGCGGTGAGCAGTTCTCC. It codes for CASCLGTSGEQFS.

A word on this clonotype: One junction end does not reproduce the germline sequence, and a read error may be involved. This sequence joins TRBV11-3 and TRBJ2-7; D is ambiguous. The CDR3 extends over 15 amino acids. CDR1 is SGHNT, CDR2 YENEEA, per germline. The CDR3 loop is CASNLSGQATYEQYF. The CDR3 nucleotides are TGTGCCAGCAACTTATCCGGGCAAGCTACCTACGAGCAGTACTTC.

This clonotype was counted a few times. The rearrangement joins TRBV5-1 to TRBJ2-2, with 12 bases identical to TRBD2. The CDR3 loop spans 16 amino acids. V gave up 5 bases and J gave up 4 bases; unmatched junction bases: 6. Germline V gene lookup returns CDR1 SGHRS and CDR2 YFSETQ. This chain's CDR3 is CASRPTSGSVTGELFF. DNA of the CDR3: TGCGCCAGCAGACCGACTAGCGGGAGCGTCACCGGGGAGCTGTTTTTT.

A remark on this clonotype: An end of the junction does not agree with germline; a read error may underlie this. This rearrangement joins TRBV6-6 to TRBJ1-1; D ambiguous. Germline V gene lookup returns CDR1 MNHNY and CDR2 SVGAGI (reference sequence). The CDR3 has 14 amino acids. The CDR3 spells CASGRVNSNAEAFF. Here the CDR3 DNA reads TGTGCCAGCGGACGGGTCAACTCGAACGCTGAAGCTTTCTTT.

On this clonotype itself: This may be a read error, as it is one base from a much larger clone. The CDR3 DNA is TGTGCCAGCATCAGGGAGGGCAATGAGCAGTTCTTC. Encoded protein: CASIREGNEQFF. The gene calls are TRBV6-6 and TRBJ2-1; 7 nucleotides agree with TRBD2. The CDR3 spans 12 residues. With V trimmed by 7 bases and J by 6 bases, 3 bases remained unmatched. Per the germline V gene, CDR1 is MNHNY and CDR2 is SVGAGI (reference sequence).

In its sample, this clonotype was seen once. This may be a read error, as it is one base from a much larger clone. The V gene is TRBV12-3 or TRBV12-4, the J gene TRBJ1-3; the match to TRBD1 covers 7 bases. The CDR3 totals 14 residues. Here the CDR3 reads CASSIRGAGNTIHF. In nucleotides, the CDR3 is TGTGCCAGCAGCATCAGGGGGGCCGGAAACACCATACATTTT.

Concerning this clonotype: A much larger clonotype is one base distant, so this may be a read error. Here the CDR3 omits its conserved ending phenylalanine or tryptophan, so a read error is the likely source. This CDR3 reads CASSAYRDNYNEQFS. The CDR3 nucleotides read TGTGCCAGCAGTGCGTACAGGGATAATTACAATGAGCAGTTCTCC. The V and J genes are TRBV6-1 and TRBJ2-1, with D perhaps TRBD1 (6 bases). With 4 bases removed from V and 4 bases from J, the gap between germline ends came to 14 bases. Germline lookup yields CDR1 MNHNS and CDR2 SASEGT. CDR3 length: 15 residues.

The rearrangement joins TRBV7-9 to TRBJ2-1; TRBD1 matches at 10 bases. The CDR3 contains 19 residues. Germline-derived CDR1 and CDR2 are SEHNR and FQNEAQ (reference sequence). V gave up 5 bases and J gave up 0 bases; unmatched junction bases: 13. The CDR3: CASSPAGQGWGGSYNEQFF. The DNA for the CDR3 is TGTGCCAGCAGCCCTGCGGGACAGGGGTGGGGGGGCTCCTACAATGAGCAGTTCTTC.

For this clonotype: One junction end disagrees with the germline gene, perhaps due to a read error. In nucleotides, the CDR3 is TGCGCCAGCAGCCAAGAGACTAGCGGGAGTGGTGATATGCAGTATTTT. This translates into CASSQETSGSGDMQYF. J is TRBJ2-3 and V is TRBV4-3, with 12 positions matching TRBD2. The germline V gene has CDR1 LGHNA and CDR2 YSLEER. The CDR3 sequence is 16 residues long.

This clonotype has a single count. The rearrangement links TRBV29-1 to TRBJ2-2, with unresolved D. Germline V CDR1 and CDR2: SQVTM, ANQGSEA. Deletions cut 2 bases from V and 9 bases from J, with 22 bases between. The CDR3 loop spans 16 amino acids. The CDR3 protein is CSVETCESSYARELFF. The CDR3 coding sequence is TGCAGCGTTGAAACATGTGAATCTTCGTACGCCAGGGAGCTGTTTTTT.

For this clonotype: Germline is not matched at one junction end, which may reflect a read error. In DNA, the CDR3 is TGTGCTAGCAGCTTCGGTCTAGGGGGAGGGCCCGAGGATACGCAGTATTTT. It translates to CASSFGLGGGPEDTQYF. The rearrangement links TRBV11-3 to TRBJ2-3, with D possibly matching TRBD2 (7 bases). CDR1 and CDR2 (germline): SGHNT, YENEEA. This CDR3 spans 17 amino acids.

The chain combines TRBV6-1 with TRBJ1-5; D is ambiguous. The length of the CDR3 is 16 residues. CDR1 is MNHNS, CDR2 SASEGT, per germline. Trimming pared 2 bases from V and 3 bases from J, leaving 14 bases between. The CDR3 DNA follows: TGTGCCAGCAGTGAATTGGCCCCACATAACAATCAGCCCCAGCATTTT. It is translated as CASSELAPHNNQPQHF.

In its sample, this clonotype was seen a few times. The rearrangement uses TRBV7-9 and TRBJ2-1; D uncertain. The CDR3 contains 10 residues. V gave up 3 bases and J gave up 9 bases, with 3 bases separating them. Per the germline V gene, CDR1 is SEHNR and CDR2 is FQNEAQ (reference sequence). The CDR3 nucleotides read TGTGCCAGCAGCTTCCCTGAGCAGTTCTTC. This codes for CASSFPEQFF.

A note on this clonotype: Compared with germline, one end of the junction differs, possibly owing to a read error. The CDR3 region has the DNA TGCAGCGTTGCCCAACAGGGGACGGCCGAGCAGTACTTT. It yields the protein CSVAQQGTAEQYF. The chain links TRBV29-1 to TRBJ2-7, with 7 nucleotides matching TRBD1. Germline V gene data show CDR1 as SQVTM and CDR2 as ANQGSEA. The CDR3 consists of 13 residues.

Note on this clonotype: A much more abundant neighbour one base away suggests this may be a read error. The V call is TRBV6-5, the J call TRBJ2-7; D unclear. Germline loops: CDR1 MNHEY, CDR2 SVGAGI. This CDR3 is 16 amino acids long. CDR3: CASSSPRLLGSYEQHF. The DNA for the CDR3 is TGTGCCAGCAGTTCCCCTCGGTTGCTGGGTTCCTACGAGCAGCACTTC.

The chain couples TRBV10-3 to TRBJ2-3; tentatively, D is TRBD2 (5 bases). Germline lookup yields CDR1 ENHRY and CDR2 SYGVKD. V was pared by 0 bases and J by 3 bases, with 13 bases between. The CDR3 totals 16 residues. Here the CDR3 reads CAISESVGVGTDTQYF. DNA for the CDR3: TGTGCCATCAGTGAGTCGGTGGGAGTTGGGACAGATACGCAGTATTTT.

The chain couples TRBV14 to TRBJ2-3; TRBD1 matches 9 bases. Germline CDR1 SGHDN, CDR2 FVKESK. The J segment lost 4 bases and the V segment lost 4 bases, leaving 12 bases of the junction unmatched. This CDR3 comprises 17 residues. This CDR3 is CASSRVGPGQGPDTQYF. CDR3 nucleotides: TGTGCCAGCAGCCGAGTGGGTCCGGGACAGGGACCAGATACGCAGTATTTT.

With respect to this clonotype: An end of the junction does not agree with germline; a read error may underlie this. CDR3 sequence: CASSLAGSSYSEQFF. CDR3 coding DNA: TGTGCCAGCAGCTTGGCAGGTAGCTCCTACAGTGAGCAGTTCTTC. The chain employs TRBV5-4 and TRBJ2-1; D gene uncertain. Germline lookup yields CDR1 SGHNT and CDR2 YYREEE (reference sequence). CDR3 length: 15 residues.